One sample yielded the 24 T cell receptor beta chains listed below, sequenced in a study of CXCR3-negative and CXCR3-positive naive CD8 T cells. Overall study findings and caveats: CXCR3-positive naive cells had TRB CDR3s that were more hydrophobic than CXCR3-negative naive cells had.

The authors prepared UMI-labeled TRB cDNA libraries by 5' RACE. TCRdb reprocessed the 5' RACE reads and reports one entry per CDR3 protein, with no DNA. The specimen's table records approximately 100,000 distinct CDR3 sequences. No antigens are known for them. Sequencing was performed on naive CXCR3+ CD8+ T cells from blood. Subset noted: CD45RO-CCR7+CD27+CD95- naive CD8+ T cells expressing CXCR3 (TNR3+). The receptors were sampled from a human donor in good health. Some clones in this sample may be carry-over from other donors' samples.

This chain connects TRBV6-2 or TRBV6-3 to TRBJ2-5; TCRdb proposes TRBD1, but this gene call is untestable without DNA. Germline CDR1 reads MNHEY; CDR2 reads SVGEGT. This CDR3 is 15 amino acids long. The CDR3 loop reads CASSYSTGTLETQYF.

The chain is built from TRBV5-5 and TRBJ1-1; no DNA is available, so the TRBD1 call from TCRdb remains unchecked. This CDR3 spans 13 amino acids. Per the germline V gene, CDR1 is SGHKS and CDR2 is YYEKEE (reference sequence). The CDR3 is CASSFPGGAEAFF.

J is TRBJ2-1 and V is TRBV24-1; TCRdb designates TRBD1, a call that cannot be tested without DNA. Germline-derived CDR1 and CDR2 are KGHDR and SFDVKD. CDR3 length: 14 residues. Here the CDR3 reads CATSDLQGRGQQFF.

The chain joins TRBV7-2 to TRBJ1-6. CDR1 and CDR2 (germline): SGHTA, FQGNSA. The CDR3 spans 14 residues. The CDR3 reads CASSLEGPGSPLHF.

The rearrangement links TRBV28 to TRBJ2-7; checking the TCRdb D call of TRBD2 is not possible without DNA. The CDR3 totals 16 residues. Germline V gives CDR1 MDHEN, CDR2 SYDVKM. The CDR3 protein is CASSTTTSGRSYEQYF.

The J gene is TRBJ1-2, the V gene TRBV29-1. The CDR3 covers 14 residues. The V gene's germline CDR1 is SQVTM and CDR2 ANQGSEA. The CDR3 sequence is CGVEDPIGGDGYTF.

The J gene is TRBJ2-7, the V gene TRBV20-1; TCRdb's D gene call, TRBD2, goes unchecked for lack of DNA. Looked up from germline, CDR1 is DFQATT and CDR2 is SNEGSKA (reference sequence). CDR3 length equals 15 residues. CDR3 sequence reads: CSARDREGGTYEQYF.

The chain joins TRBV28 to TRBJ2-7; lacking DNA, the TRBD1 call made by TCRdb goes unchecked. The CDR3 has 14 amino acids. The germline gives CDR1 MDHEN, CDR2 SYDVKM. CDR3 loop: CASSFGDGTYEQYF.

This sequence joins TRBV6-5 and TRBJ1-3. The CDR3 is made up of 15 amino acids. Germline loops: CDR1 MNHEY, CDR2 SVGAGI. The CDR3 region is CASREGRLSGNTIYF.

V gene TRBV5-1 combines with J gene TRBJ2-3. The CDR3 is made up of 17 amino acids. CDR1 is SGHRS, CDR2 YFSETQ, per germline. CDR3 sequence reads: CASSLALAGSPPDTQYF.

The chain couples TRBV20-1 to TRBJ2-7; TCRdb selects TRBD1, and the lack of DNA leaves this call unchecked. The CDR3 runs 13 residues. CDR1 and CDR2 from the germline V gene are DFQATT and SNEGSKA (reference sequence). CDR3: CSADRGRAYEQYF.

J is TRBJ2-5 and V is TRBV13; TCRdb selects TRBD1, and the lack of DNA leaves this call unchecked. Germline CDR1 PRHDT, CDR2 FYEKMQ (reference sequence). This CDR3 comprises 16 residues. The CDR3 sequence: CVSSQGRLATQETQYF.

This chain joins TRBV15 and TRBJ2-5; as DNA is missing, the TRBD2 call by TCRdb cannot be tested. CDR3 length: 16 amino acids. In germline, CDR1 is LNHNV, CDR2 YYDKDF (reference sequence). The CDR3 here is CATSRESGRVEETQYF.

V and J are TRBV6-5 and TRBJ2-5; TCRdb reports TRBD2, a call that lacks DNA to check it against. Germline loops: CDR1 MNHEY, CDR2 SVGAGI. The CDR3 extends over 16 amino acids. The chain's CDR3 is CASSYSIPSSQETQYF.

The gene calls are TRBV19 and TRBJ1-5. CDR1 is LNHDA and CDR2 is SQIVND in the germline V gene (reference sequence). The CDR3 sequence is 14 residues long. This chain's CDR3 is CASSMGAGHQPQHF.

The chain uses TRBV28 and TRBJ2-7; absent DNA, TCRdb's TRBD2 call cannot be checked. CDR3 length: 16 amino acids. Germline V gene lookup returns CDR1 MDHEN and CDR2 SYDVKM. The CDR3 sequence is CASSLLAGEPSYEQYF.

CDR3 loop: CSARAGTGWYEQYF. V is TRBV20-1 and J is TRBJ2-7; TCRdb's D call, TRBD1, is unchecked because there is no DNA. This CDR3 is 14 amino acids long. CDR1 is DFQATT and CDR2 is SNEGSKA in the germline V gene (reference sequence).

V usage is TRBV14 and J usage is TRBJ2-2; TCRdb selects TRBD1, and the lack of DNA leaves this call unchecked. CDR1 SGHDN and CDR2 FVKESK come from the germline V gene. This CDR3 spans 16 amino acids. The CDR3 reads CASSPTDSANTGELFF.

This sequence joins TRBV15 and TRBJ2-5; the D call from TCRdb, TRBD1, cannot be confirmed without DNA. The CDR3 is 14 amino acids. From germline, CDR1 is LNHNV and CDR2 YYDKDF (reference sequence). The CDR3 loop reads CATSRAGTAETQYF.

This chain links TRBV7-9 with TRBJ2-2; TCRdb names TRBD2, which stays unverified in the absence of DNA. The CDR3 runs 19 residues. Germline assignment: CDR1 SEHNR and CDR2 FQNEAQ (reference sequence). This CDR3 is CASSPWRSGRSPNTGELFF.

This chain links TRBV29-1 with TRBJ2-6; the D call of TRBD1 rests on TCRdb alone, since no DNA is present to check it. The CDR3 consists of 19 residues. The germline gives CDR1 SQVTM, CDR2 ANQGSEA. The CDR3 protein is CSVEDTRQGIMSGANVLTF.

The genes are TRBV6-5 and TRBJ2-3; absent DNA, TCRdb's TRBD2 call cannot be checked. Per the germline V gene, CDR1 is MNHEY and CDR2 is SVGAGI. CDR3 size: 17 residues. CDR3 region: CASSQLAGGASTDTQYF.

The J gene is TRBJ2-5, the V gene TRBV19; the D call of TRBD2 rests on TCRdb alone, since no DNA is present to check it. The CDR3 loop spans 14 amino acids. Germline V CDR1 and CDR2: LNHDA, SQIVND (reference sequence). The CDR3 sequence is CASSTGLRQETQYF. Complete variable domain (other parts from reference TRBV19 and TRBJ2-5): DGGITQSPKYLFRKEGQNVTLSCEQNLNHDAMYWYRQDPGQGLRLIYYSQIVNDFQKGDIAEGYSVSREKKESFPLTVTSAQKNPTAFYLCASSTGLRQETQYFGPGTRLLVL.

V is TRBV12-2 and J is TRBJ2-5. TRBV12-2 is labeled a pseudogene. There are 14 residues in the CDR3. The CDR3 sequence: CASRLVRFQETQYF.